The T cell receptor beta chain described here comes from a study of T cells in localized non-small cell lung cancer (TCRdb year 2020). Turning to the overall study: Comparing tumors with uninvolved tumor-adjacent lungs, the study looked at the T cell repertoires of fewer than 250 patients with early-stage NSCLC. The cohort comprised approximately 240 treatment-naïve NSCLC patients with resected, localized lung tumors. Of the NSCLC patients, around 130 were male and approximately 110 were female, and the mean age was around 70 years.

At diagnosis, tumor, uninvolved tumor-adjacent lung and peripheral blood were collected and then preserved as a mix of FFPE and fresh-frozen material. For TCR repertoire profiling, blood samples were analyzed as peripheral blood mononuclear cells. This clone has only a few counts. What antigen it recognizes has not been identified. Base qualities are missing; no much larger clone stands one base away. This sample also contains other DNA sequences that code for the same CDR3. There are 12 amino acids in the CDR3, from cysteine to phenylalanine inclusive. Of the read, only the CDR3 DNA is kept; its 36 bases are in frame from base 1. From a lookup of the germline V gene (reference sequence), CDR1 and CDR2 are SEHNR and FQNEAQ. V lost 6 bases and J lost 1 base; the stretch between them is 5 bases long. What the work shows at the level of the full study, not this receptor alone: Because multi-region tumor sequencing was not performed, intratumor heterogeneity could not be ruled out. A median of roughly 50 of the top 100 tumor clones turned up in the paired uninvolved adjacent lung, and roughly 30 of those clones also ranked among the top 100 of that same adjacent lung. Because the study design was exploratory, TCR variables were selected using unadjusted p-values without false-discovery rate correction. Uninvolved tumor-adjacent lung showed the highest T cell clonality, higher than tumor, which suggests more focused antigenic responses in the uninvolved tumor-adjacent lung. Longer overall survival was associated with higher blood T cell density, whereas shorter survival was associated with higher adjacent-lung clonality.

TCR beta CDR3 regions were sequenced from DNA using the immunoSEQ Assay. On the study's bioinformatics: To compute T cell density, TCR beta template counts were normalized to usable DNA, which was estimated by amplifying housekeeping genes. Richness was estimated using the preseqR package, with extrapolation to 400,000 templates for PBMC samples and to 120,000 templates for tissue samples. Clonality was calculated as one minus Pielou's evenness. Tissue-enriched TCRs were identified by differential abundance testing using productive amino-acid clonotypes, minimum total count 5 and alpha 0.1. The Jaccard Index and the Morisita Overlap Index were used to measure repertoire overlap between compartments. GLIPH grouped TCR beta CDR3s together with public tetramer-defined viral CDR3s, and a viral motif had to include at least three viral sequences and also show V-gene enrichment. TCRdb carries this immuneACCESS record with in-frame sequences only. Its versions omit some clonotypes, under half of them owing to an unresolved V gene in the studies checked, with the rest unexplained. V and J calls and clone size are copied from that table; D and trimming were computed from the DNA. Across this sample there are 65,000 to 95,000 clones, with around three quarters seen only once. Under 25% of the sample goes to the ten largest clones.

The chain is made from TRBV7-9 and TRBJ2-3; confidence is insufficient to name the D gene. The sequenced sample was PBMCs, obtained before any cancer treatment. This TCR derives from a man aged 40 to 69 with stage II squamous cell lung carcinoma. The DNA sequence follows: TGTGCCAGCAGAGCAGGCACAGATACGCAGTATTTT. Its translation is CASRAGTDTQYF.